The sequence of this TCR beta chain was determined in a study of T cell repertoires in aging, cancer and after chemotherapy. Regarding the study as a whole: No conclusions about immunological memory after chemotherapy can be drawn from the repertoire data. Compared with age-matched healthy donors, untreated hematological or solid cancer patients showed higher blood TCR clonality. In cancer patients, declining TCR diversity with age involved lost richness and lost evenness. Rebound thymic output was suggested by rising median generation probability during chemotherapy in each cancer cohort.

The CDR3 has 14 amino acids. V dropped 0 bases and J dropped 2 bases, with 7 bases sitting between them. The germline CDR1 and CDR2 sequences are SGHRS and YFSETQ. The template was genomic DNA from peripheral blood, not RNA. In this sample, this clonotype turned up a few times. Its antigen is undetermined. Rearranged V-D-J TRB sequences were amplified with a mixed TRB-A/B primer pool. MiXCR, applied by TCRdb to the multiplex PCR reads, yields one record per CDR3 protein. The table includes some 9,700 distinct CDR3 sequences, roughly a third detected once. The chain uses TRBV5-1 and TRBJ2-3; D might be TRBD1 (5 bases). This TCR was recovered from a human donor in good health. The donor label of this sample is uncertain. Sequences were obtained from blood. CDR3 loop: CASSLGTHTDTQYF. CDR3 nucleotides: TGCGCCAGCAGCTTGGGGACACACACAGATACGCAGTATTTT.